This T cell receptor beta chain appears in the sequencing data of a study of blood T cell repertoires in COVID-19. Study-wide context: Both acute and convalescent COVID-19 samples were obtained from the United States, Italy and Spain. PBMCs, B-cell-depleted T cells, or T cells provided the cDNA or gDNA that made up the material.

The CDR3 loop spans 14 amino acids. The trim removed 1 base at V and 8 bases at J, leaving 7 bases unmatched. Germline CDR1 LGHDT, CDR2 YNNKEL (reference sequence). Methods used by the authors: Reference gene primer amplification gave estimated nucleated cell counts. The data were produced by immunoSEQ multiplex PCR, yet TCRdb's version contains in-frame clones alone and is incomplete. V and J calls and clone size follow that table, whereas D and trimming were derived from the DNA. Here the sample spans some 200,000 clones, around 86% being singletons. This TCR was sampled from a man aged 45-65 years with acute or convalescent COVID-19. Sequenced sample: peripheral blood. The chain joins TRBV3-1 (or the pseudogene TRBV3-2) to TRBJ1-2; 7 nucleotides agree with TRBD1. The CDR3 sequence: CASSQADRVRGYTF. DNA for the CDR3: TGTGCCAGCAGCCAAGCTGACAGGGTACGAGGCTACACCTTC.